This T cell receptor beta chain was documented in a study of blood T cell repertoires in COVID-19 (dated by TCRdb to 2020 to 2021). Looking at the study overall: Collaborator samples came from the United States, Italy and Spain and covered acute and convalescent phases of COVID-19. The material from the prospective study consisted of cDNA or gDNA derived from T cells, B-cell-depleted T cells, or PBMCs. The dataset comprised deeply sampled blood TCRbeta repertoires from subjects exposed to, actively infected with, or recovered from COVID-19. A freely available public database, intended as a resource for researchers studying the immune response to SARS-CoV-2, is where the repertoires were released. Samples were obtained from the ongoing ImmuneRACE study (first 160 participants) and from 1,254 subjects provided by 6 global collaborators. The sample metadata nearly always contained a de-identified subject ID, COVID-19 status, age in years and sex. Where available, HLA class I and class II types were taken from metadata supplied by the sample provider and were not determined by assay-based typing.

With respect to this clone: Its recognized antigen is unknown. No base qualities exist here, and no much larger clone lies one base off it.

TCRbeta CDR3 regions were amplified from genomic DNA using the immunoSEQ Assay, a bias-controlled multiplex PCR. As for the original processing: The number of nucleated cells in each sample was estimated from the amplification of reference gene primers within the assay. Sequence reads were collapsed and filtered to measure the absolute abundance of every unique TCRbeta CDR3 rearrangement. For each sample, productive Simpson clonality was calculated as the square root of Simpson's diversity index over productive rearrangements. TCRdb took this table from immuneACCESS and kept in-frame rearrangements with V and J called. Such tables lack part of the clones; where checked against another copy, unresolved V genes explain under half of the gap, and the rest is unexplained. V, J and clone size were drawn from that table, and D and trimming were deduced from the DNA. The sample includes about 270,000 clones, with 88% observed a single time. Approximately 3% of the sample goes to the ten largest clones.

Here V drops 4 bases and J drops 3 bases, and the junction holds 7 bases not matched to any gene. The CDR3 measures 16 amino acids from cysteine to phenylalanine. Only the CDR3 DNA is retained, 48 bases long and in frame from the first base. CDR1 and CDR2, per the germline V gene, are MGHRA and YSYEKL. The investigation overall reported the following: The quantity of clinical and demographic metadata differed by source and by participant and was supplied without curation.

Participants in the prospective study were aged about 18 to 90 years, lived in 20 to 25 United States geographic areas, and enrolled through a virtual design. To assign participants to cohorts, the prospective study relied on clinical history that participants themselves reported in a screening survey and a study questionnaire. Recovered participants in ImmuneRACE Cohort 3 were defined by two consecutive negative NP/OP PCR tests, clearance by a healthcare professional, or resolution of symptoms. Each participant in the prospective study had whole blood, serum and a nasopharyngeal or oropharyngeal swab collected by mobile phlebotomists. Additional blood draws and questionnaires over an approximately 2-month period could optionally be provided by prospective study participants. Before DNA extraction, prospective study blood samples were shipped either frozen or at room temperature.

The sequence was collected from a woman aged 45-65 years who had recovered from COVID-19. Sequencing was performed on PBMCs or T cells enriched from blood (not recorded which). The V and J segments used are TRBV4-1 and TRBJ1-5, and 9 junctional nucleotides match TRBD1. The sequence in DNA is TGCGCCAGCAGCCCCCACGGGACAGGGAACAATCAGCCCCAGCATTTT. Its translation reads: CASSPHGTGNNQPQHF.